Listed here are 32 T cell receptor beta chains from one sample, sequenced in a study of memory CD4+ T cells and cytomegalovirus serostatus (dated by TCRdb to about 2019). The library was produced with the immunoSEQ multiplex PCR assay. This immuneACCESS table, as held by TCRdb, lists in-frame sequences with V and J called but not all clones. Of the missing ones, under half trace to an unresolved V gene in checked studies; the others have no known cause. Across this sample there are 27,000 or so clones, with 75% to 80% seen only once. Less than 1.3% of the sample is taken by the ten largest. Single viable CD3+CD4+CD8-CD45RO+ cells were sorted as memory CD4+ T cells on a FACSAria II. Sequencing used memory CD4+ T cells from blood. Every receptor here comes from an adult in good health and CMV-seronegative.

The gene calls are TRBV11-1 and TRBJ2-7, with a weak D call TRBD2 (7 bases). Germline CDR1 and CDR2: SGHAT and FQDESV (reference sequence). V was pared by 7 bases and J by 3 bases, with 19 bases between. This CDR3 has 15 amino acids. The CDR3 loop is CASNPEGEGGYEQYF. In DNA form, the CDR3 reads TGTGCCAGCAATCCTGAGGGGGAGGGCGGCTACGAGCAGTACTTC. The full variable domain, its missing parts supplied by reference TRBV11-1 and TRBJ2-7, is EAEVAQSPRYKITEKSQAVAFWCDPISGHATLYWYRQILGQGPELLVQFQDESVVDDSQLPKDRFSAERLKGVDSTLKIQPAELGDSAMYLCASNPEGEGGYEQYFGPGTRLTVT.

The rearrangement joins TRBV6-4 to TRBJ1-2; 7 bases are a match to TRBD1. The trim removed 3 bases at V and 0 bases at J, leaving 4 bases unmatched. Germline V gene lookup returns CDR1 MRHNA and CDR2 SNTAGT. The CDR3 runs to 15 residues. CDR3 protein: CASSESGTANYGYTF. The DNA for the CDR3 is TGTGCCAGCAGTGAGAGCGGGACAGCTAACTATGGCTACACCTTC.

J is TRBJ2-5 and V is TRBV7-8; D call uncertain. V was shortened by 3 bases and J by 4 bases, with 12 bases between the two germline ends. The CDR3 extends over 14 amino acids. CDR1 SGHVS and CDR2 FQNEAQ come from the germline V gene. In DNA form, the CDR3 reads TGTGCCAGCAGCTTTAGTGGTGTCGGAGAGACCCAGTACTTC. Protein sequence: CASSFSGVGETQYF.

The chain uses TRBV11-2 and TRBJ2-1; TRBD2 matches at 13 bases. The ends lost 5 bases at V and 4 bases at J; junction bases unmatched: 8. The CDR3 consists of 17 residues. In germline, CDR1 is SGHAT, CDR2 FQNNGV. The CDR3 protein is CASSPRLAGGGYNEQFF. CDR3 DNA: TGTGCCAGCAGCCCTCGACTAGCGGGAGGCGGATACAATGAGCAGTTCTTC.

This clone was detected once. V and J are TRBV5-1 and TRBJ2-1; 9 bases match TRBD1. The CDR3 extends over 14 amino acids. Germline CDR1 is SGHRS and CDR2 is YFSETQ. After removal of 3 bases from V and 6 bases from J, the junction contained 4 bases not matched to a gene. CDR3 sequence (DNA): TGCGCCAGCAGCTCCGGGACAGGGCTCAATGAGCAGTTCTTC. This codes for CASSSGTGLNEQFF.

In its sample, this clone was seen a few times. The chain recombines TRBV28 with TRBJ2-7; 7 bases are shared with TRBD2. This CDR3 comprises 14 residues. CDR1 and CDR2 (germline): MDHEN, SYDVKM. Trimming cost V 10 bases and J 0 bases; bases outside gene matches: 9. The CDR3 spells CATCPGGSSYEQYF. As DNA, the CDR3 is TGTGCCACCTGCCCAGGCGGGAGCTCCTACGAGCAGTACTTC.

V usage is TRBV6-4 and J usage is TRBJ1-2; no clear D. Germline CDR1 is MRHNA and CDR2 is SNTAGT. The V end lost 0 bases, the J end lost 8 bases, and 25 bases lay between the germline ends. The CDR3 extends over 18 amino acids. The CDR3 coding sequence is TGTGCCAGCAGTGACTCGGGGTCAGGAAGAGGGAGCCGAGCCGGCTACACCTTC. Translated, it gives CASSDSGSGRGSRAGYTF.

The rearrangement links TRBV5-1 to TRBJ1-1; D remains ambiguous. Germline V gene sequence: CDR1 SGHRS, CDR2 YFSETQ. V lost 4 bases and J lost 7, with 14 bases in between. CDR3 length: 13 amino acids. The CDR3 is CASSILTEGEAFF. Written as DNA, the CDR3 is TGCGCCAGCAGCATCCTGACCGAGGGTGAAGCTTTCTTT.

The table lists this clone with a few counts. The V gene is TRBV6-6, the J gene TRBJ1-3; possibly TRBD1 for D (6 bases). This CDR3 has 15 amino acids. Germline CDR1 and CDR2: MNHNY and SVGAGI (reference sequence). V shed 5 bases and J shed 4 bases, with 15 bases lying between them. The CDR3 is CASSNNRARGNTIYF. CDR3 coding DNA: TGTGCCAGCAGTAACAACAGGGCGAGAGGAAACACCATATATTTT.

The genes are TRBV10-3 and TRBJ2-6; TRBD1 matches at 8 bases. Germline V gives CDR1 ENHRY, CDR2 SYGVKD. Losses at the gene ends were 3 bases for V and 2 bases for J; bases not matched to a gene: 0. The CDR3 extends over 15 amino acids. CDR3 protein: CAISEQGAGANVLTF. In DNA, the CDR3 is TGTGCCATCAGTGAACAGGGGGCTGGGGCCAACGTCCTGACTTTC.

The CDR3 protein is CASSPSGGGYNEQFF. DNA for the CDR3: TGTGCCAGCAGCCCCAGCGGGGGGGGGTACAATGAGCAGTTCTTC. The chain couples TRBV7-9 to TRBJ2-1, with 10 bases lining up with TRBD2. In germline, CDR1 is SEHNR, CDR2 FQNEAQ (reference sequence). The CDR3 totals 15 residues. J lost 4 bases, V lost 5 bases, and 5 bases had no gene match.

The rearrangement uses TRBV7-2 and TRBJ2-1; TRBD2 is a possible D gene (5 bases). The CDR3 covers 17 residues. The germline gives CDR1 SGHTA, CDR2 FQGNSA. Trimming removed 5 bases from V and 6 bases from J, with 23 bases in between. CDR3 nucleotides: TGTGCCAGCAGCCTGGGGTTTGGGCTAGCCGGCACCAATGAGCAGTTCTTC. Residues: CASSLGFGLAGTNEQFF.

V gene TRBV2 combines with J gene TRBJ2-7, with TRBD2 as a possible D gene (6 bases). Germline CDR1 is SNHLY and CDR2 is FYNNEI. The CDR3 sequence is 14 residues long. V shed 3 bases and J shed 7 bases, with 16 bases lying between them. CDR3 sequence: CASSDDTSGWEQYF. The CDR3 DNA reads as TGTGCCAGCAGTGATGACACGAGCGGGTGGGAGCAGTACTTC.

This chain uses TRBV6-1 with TRBJ2-3; the D call may be TRBD1 or TRBD2 (5 bases each). The V end was cut by 3 bases, the J end by 7 bases, with 14 bases between. The CDR3 length is 14 residues. CDR1 is MNHNS and CDR2 is SASEGT in the germline V gene. The CDR3 sequence: CASSEFRDLNTQYF. The CDR3 DNA reads TGTGCCAGCAGTGAGTTCCGGGACCTTAATACGCAGTATTTT.

The chain carries TRBV10-3 and TRBJ2-3, with 10 bases that match TRBD2. There are 15 residues in the CDR3. The germline V gene encodes CDR1 ENHRY and CDR2 SYGVKD. V shed 8 bases and J 4 bases; nucleotides not matched to a gene: 9. The CDR3 coding sequence is TGTGCCATCGGGGGCACTAGCGGGAATGCAGATACGCAGTATTTT. This sequence encodes CAIGGTSGNADTQYF.

The rearrangement uses TRBV7-9 and TRBJ1-2; tentatively, D is TRBD1 (6 bases). Looked up from germline, CDR1 is SEHNR and CDR2 is FQNEAQ (reference sequence). The CDR3 has 18 residues. Between the trimmed V and J ends, which lost 5 bases and 5 bases, there was a span of 27 bases. CDR3: CASSPPGTSKLWGYGYTF. In DNA form, the CDR3 reads TGTGCCAGCAGCCCCCCCGGGACATCCAAATTATGGGGTTATGGCTACACCTTC.

The genes are TRBV10-3 and TRBJ1-1; 8 positions agree with TRBD1. Germline V lookup: CDR1 ENHRY, CDR2 SYGVKD. CDR3 length: 17 residues. V shed 8 bases, J shed 0 bases, and the junction held 14 bases outside the gene matches. The CDR3 protein is CAIRPGTGSGVNTEAFF. CDR3 DNA sequence: TGTGCCATCCGTCCCGGGACAGGATCCGGAGTGAACACTGAAGCTTTCTTT.

The rearrangement uses TRBV18 and TRBJ1-1, with a tentative D call TRBD1 (5 bases). Germline-derived CDR1 and CDR2 are KGHSH and LQKENI. V shed 10 bases and J shed 1 base, with 13 bases lying between them. The CDR3 spans 13 residues. CDR3 bases: TGTGCCACCTCCGAGGGGACGAACACTGAAGCTTTCTTT. As protein: CATSEGTNTEAFF.

The V call is TRBV4-2, the J call TRBJ2-2; D is unresolved. Germline CDR1 is LGHNA and CDR2 is YNFKEQ. The CDR3 has 15 residues. With 1 base removed from V and 0 bases from J, the gap between germline ends came to 6 bases. DNA for the CDR3: TGTGCCAGCAGCCAAGGGCAGACGAACACCGGGGAGCTGTTTTTT. Amino acid sequence: CASSQGQTNTGELFF.

Here the CDR3 DNA reads TGTGCCGGGGCGCAACAGGGAGGGGTAGAGACCCAGTACTTC. The encoded protein is CAGAQQGGVETQYF. V usage is TRBV28 and J usage is TRBJ2-5; tentatively, D is TRBD2 (7 bases). V lost 11 bases and J 4 bases, leaving 20 bases between the germline ends. The CDR3 is 14 residues long. The V gene's germline CDR1 is MDHEN and CDR2 SYDVKM.

The chain couples TRBV11-2 to TRBJ1-1; D is undetermined. Germline CDR1 reads SGHAT; CDR2 reads FQNNGV. The V end lost 5 bases, the J end lost 0 bases, and 10 bases lay between the germline ends. The CDR3 is 14 amino acids. This CDR3 is CASSLQGMNTEAFF. In DNA, the CDR3 is TGTGCCAGCAGCCTTCAAGGAATGAACACTGAAGCTTTCTTT.

The chain couples TRBV7-2 to TRBJ1-3; D unclear. CDR3 length equals 14 residues. V lost 1 base, J lost 3 bases, and 7 bases lay in between. Germline V gene sequence: CDR1 SGHTA, CDR2 FQGNSA. The CDR3 coding sequence is TGTGCCAGCAGCTTAGGCCCGGGTGGAAACACCATATATTTT. It is translated as CASSLGPGGNTIYF.

The chain has TRBV4-3 and TRBJ1-1; the D gene is possibly TRBD1 (6 bases). Per the germline V gene, CDR1 is LGHNA and CDR2 is YSLEER. V lost 4 bases to trimming and J lost 2 bases, with 14 bases between them. This CDR3 region has 15 residues. The CDR3 DNA reads as TGCGCCAGCAGCCCCCTAGGGGGGGTAAACACTGAAGCTTTCTTT. Translated, it gives CASSPLGGVNTEAFF.

The chain carries TRBV20-1 and TRBJ2-1; D is uncertain. Germline V gives CDR1 DFQATT, CDR2 SNEGSKA (reference sequence). Trimming cost V 4 bases and J 9 bases, with 10 bases left between them. The CDR3 has 11 amino acids. Written as DNA, the CDR3 is TGCAGTGCTAAACCGGTCGGTGAGCAGTTCTTC. Protein product: CSAKPVGEQFF.

This rearrangement joins TRBV28 to TRBJ1-5; tentatively, D is TRBD1 (6 bases). The length of the CDR3 is 14 residues. Trimming cost V 5 bases and J 1 base, with 9 bases left between them. Germline V lookup: CDR1 MDHEN, CDR2 SYDVKM. In DNA form, the CDR3 reads TGTGCCAGCAGTCAAGGGGGAAGCAATCAGCCCCAGCATTTT. It is translated as CASSQGGSNQPQHF.

The chain couples TRBV9 to TRBJ1-1; maybe TRBD1 (5 bases). The V end was cut by 5 bases, the J end by 1 base, with 9 bases between. Germline V lookup: CDR1 SGDLS, CDR2 YYNGEE. This CDR3 has 13 residues. Written as DNA, the CDR3 is TGTGCCAGCAGTCGTCAGGGGAACACTGAAGCTTTCTTT. This codes for CASSRQGNTEAFF. Full variable domain (remainder filled in from reference TRBV9 and TRBJ1-1): DSGVTQTPKHLITATGQRVTLRCSPRSGDLSVYWYQQSLDQGLQFLIQYYNGEERAKGNILERFSAQQFPDLHSELNLSSLELGDSALYFCASSRQGNTEAFFGQGTRLTVV.

The rearrangement joins TRBV6-4 to TRBJ2-1; 10 bases are a match to TRBD2. Trimming at V came to 6 bases and at J to 4 bases, leaving 3 bases not matched to a gene. The CDR3 has 14 residues. Germline CDR1 reads MRHNA; CDR2 reads SNTAGT. As DNA, the CDR3 is TGTGCCAGCAGGGATAGCGGGGGGTACAATGAGCAGTTCTTC. Translation: CASRDSGGYNEQFF.

This clone has a single count. V gene TRBV11-3 combines with J gene TRBJ2-7; the match to TRBD1 covers 7 bases. Looked up from germline, CDR1 is SGHNT and CDR2 is YENEEA. Losses at the gene ends were 3 bases for V and 2 bases for J; bases not matched to a gene: 13. The CDR3 totals 17 residues. The CDR3 region has the DNA TGTGCCAGCAGCTTTAATGGGTTAGTGGACAGGACCTACGAGCAGTACTTC. Its translation: CASSFNGLVDRTYEQYF. The full variable domain, with the rest looked up from reference TRBV11-3 and TRBJ2-7, is EAGVVQSPRYKIIEKKQPVAFWCNPISGHNTLYWYLQNLGQGPELLIRYENEEAVDDSQLPKDRFSAERLKGVDSTLKIQPAELGDSAVYLCASSFNGLVDRTYEQYFGPGTRLTVT.

The rearrangement joins TRBV19 to TRBJ2-5; D possibly corresponds to TRBD2 (5 bases). Germline V CDR1 and CDR2: LNHDA, SQIVND (reference sequence). This CDR3 is built from 15 residues. Trimming shortened V by 6 bases and J by 1 base, and 15 bases separated the two germline ends. The CDR3 reads CASRYGSAGQETQYF. As DNA, the CDR3 is TGTGCCAGTAGATACGGATCCGCGGGCCAAGAGACCCAGTACTTC.

The genes are TRBV27 and TRBJ2-7, with D perhaps TRBD1 (5 bases). The CDR3 sequence is 14 residues long. In germline, CDR1 is MNHEY, CDR2 SMNVEV (reference sequence). The V gene lost 5 bases and the J gene lost 6 bases, with 17 bases spanning the gap. The CDR3 sequence is CASSLRTSRREQYF. The CDR3 DNA sequence: TGTGCCAGCAGTCTACGGACAAGCCGGCGCGAGCAGTACTTC.

The chain couples TRBV7-8 to TRBJ2-1, with no clear D. Germline assignment: CDR1 SGHVS and CDR2 FQNEAQ. Trimming removed 2 bases at V and 4 bases at J, with 6 bases between. This CDR3 comprises 13 residues. The CDR3 nucleotides read TGTGCCAGCAGCTTAAACCAATACAATGAGCAGTTCTTC. It translates to CASSLNQYNEQFF.

V and J are TRBV18 and TRBJ2-3, with D perhaps being TRBD1 or TRBD2 (5 bases each). The CDR3 runs 15 residues. V was trimmed by 2 bases and J by 2 bases, leaving 11 bases between them. Germline V gene sequence: CDR1 KGHSH, CDR2 LQKENI. The CDR3 DNA is TGTGCCAGCTCACCAATTCCGGGACCCACAGATACGCAGTATTTT. As protein: CASSPIPGPTDTQYF.